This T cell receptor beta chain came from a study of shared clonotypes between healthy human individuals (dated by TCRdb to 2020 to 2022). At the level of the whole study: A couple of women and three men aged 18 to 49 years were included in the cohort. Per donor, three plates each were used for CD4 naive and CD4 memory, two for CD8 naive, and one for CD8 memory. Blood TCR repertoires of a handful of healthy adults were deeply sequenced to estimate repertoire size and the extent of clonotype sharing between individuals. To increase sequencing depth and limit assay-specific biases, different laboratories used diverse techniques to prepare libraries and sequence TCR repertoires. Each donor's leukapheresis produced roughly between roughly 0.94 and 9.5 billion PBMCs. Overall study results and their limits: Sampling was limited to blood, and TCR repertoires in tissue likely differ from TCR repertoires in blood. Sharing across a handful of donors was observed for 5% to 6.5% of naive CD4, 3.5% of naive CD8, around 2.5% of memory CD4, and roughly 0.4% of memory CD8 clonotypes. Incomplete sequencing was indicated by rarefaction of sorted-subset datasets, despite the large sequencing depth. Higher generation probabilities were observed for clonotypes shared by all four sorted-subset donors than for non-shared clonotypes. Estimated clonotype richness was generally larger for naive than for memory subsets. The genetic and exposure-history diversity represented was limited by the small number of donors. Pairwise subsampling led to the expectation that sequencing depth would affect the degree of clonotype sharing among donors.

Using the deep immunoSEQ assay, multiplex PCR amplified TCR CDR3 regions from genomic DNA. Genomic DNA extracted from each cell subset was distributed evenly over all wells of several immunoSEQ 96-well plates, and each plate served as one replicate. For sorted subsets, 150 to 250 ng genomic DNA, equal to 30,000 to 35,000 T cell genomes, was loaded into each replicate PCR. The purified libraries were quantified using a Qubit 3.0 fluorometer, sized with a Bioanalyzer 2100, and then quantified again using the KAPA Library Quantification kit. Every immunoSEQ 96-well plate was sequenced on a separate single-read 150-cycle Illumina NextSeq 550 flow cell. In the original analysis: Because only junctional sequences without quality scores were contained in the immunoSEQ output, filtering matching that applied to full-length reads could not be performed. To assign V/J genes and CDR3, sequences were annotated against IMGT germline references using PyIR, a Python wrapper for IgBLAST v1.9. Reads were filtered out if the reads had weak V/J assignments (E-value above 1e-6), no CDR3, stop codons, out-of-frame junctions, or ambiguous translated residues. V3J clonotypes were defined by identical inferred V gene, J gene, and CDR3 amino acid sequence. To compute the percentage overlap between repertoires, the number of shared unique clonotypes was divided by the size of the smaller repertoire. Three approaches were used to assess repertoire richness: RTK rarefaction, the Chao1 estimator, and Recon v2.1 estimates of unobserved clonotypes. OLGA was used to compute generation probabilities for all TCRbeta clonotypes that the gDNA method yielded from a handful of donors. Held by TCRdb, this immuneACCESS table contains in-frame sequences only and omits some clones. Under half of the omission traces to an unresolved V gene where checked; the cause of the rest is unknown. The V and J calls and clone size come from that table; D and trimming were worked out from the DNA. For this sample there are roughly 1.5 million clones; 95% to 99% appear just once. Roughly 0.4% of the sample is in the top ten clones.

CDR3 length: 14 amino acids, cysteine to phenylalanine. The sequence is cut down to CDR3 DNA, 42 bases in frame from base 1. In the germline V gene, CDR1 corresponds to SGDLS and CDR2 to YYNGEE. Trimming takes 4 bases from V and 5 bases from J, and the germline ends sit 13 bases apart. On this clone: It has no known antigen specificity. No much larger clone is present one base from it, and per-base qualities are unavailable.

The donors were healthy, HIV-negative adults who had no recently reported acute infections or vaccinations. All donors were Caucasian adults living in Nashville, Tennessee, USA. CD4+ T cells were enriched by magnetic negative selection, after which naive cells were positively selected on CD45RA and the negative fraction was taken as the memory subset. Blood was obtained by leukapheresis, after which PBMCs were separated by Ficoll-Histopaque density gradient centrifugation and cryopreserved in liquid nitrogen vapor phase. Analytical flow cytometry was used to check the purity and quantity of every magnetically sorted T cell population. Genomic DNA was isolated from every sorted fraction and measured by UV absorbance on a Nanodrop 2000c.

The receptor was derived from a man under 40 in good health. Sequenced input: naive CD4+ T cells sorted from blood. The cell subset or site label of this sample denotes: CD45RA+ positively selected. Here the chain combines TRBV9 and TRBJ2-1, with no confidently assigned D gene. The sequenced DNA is TGTGCCAGCAGCCCTATGTATAACCACAATGAGCAGTTCTTC. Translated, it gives CASSPMYNHNEQFF.